These 30 T cell receptor beta chains originate from one sample sequenced in a study of blood T cell repertoires in COVID-19. Clones were sequenced by immunoSEQ multiplex PCR, and TCRdb holds only the in-frame ones, with some missing. The table lists roughly 91,000 clones, roughly 84% of them singletons. The specimen sequenced was peripheral blood. The receptors come from a man between 65 and 79 years old with active or convalescent COVID-19.

The chain joins TRBV6-5 to TRBJ1-5, with 9 bases fitting TRBD1. The CDR3 contains 14 residues. The germline V gene has CDR1 MNHEY and CDR2 SVGAGI. The V and J ends lost 6 bases and 7 bases, in that order; junction bases with no gene match: 7. CDR3 in DNA: TGTGCCAGCAGACGGACAGGGGAAGGGCAGCCCCAGCATTTT. It encodes CASRRTGEGQPQHF.

This sequence joins TRBV18 and TRBJ1-1, with D possibly TRBD1 on 6 matching bases. CDR1 and CDR2 (germline): KGHSH, LQKENI. Trimming took 3 bases from V and 1 from J, leaving 12 bases between them. The CDR3 is 15 amino acids. The CDR3 DNA is TGTGCCAGCTCACCCGGACAGATCGAGAACACTGAAGCTTTCTTT. Amino acids: CASSPGQIENTEAFF.

This chain joins TRBV12-3 or TRBV12-4 and TRBJ1-1; no clear D. There are 13 residues in the CDR3. V was shortened by 6 bases and J by 4 bases, with 12 bases between the two germline ends. The CDR3 nucleotides read TGTGCCAGCAGCCGGAGGGCCTTCACTGAAGCTTTCTTT. As protein: CASSRRAFTEAFF.

The chain recombines TRBV18 with TRBJ2-2, with 8 bases aligning to TRBD2. The CDR3 covers 14 residues. The junction had 2 bases not matched to a gene; V was cut back by 4 bases and J by 4 bases. The germline gives CDR1 KGHSH, CDR2 LQKENI. This chain's CDR3 is CASSLAGSTGELFF. DNA for the CDR3: TGTGCCAGCTCACTAGCGGGGAGCACCGGGGAGCTGTTTTTT.

This sequence joins TRBV6-5 and TRBJ2-1; 8 nucleotides align to TRBD1. Unmatched junction bases numbered 2, after V lost 5 bases and J lost 2 bases. Germline V CDR1 and CDR2: MNHEY, SVGAGI. There are 14 residues in the CDR3. CDR3 DNA sequence: TGTGCCAGCAGTCAGACAGGGGCCTACAATGAGCAGTTCTTC. The encoded protein is CASSQTGAYNEQFF.

The CDR3 bases are TGCAGTGCTAGTACAGCTAATTCACCCCTCCACTTT. Translating it yields CSASTANSPLHF. The J gene is TRBJ1-6, the V gene TRBV20-1; D call uncertain. V lost 3 bases, J lost 6 bases, and 6 bases lay in between. CDR1 and CDR2 from the germline V gene are DFQATT and SNEGSKA (reference sequence). CDR3 length: 12 residues.

The V and J genes are TRBV19 and TRBJ1-1; no reliable D call. CDR1 is LNHDA, CDR2 SQIVND, per germline (reference sequence). This CDR3 comprises 15 residues. The V gene lost 1 base and the J gene lost 1 base, with 10 bases spanning the gap. The CDR3 loop reads CASSIVRQENTEAFF. As DNA, the CDR3 is TGTGCCAGTAGTATAGTCAGGCAGGAGAACACTGAAGCTTTCTTT.

The chain couples TRBV5-1 to TRBJ1-5; TRBD1 might be the D (6 bases). CDR3 length: 17 amino acids. The V gene lost 0 bases and the J gene lost 0 bases, with 13 bases spanning the gap. The germline gives CDR1 SGHRS, CDR2 YFSETQ. CDR3 DNA sequence: TGCGCCAGCAGCTTGGGTTCGGACAGTAGTAGCAATCAGCCCCAGCATTTT. Its protein is CASSLGSDSSSNQPQHF.

The V gene is TRBV30, the J gene TRBJ2-7, with TRBD1 as a possible D gene (5 bases). The CDR3 has 14 amino acids. Germline CDR1 reads GTSNPN; CDR2 reads SVGIG (reference sequence). V was trimmed by 3 bases and J by 6 bases, leaving 18 bases between them. Here the CDR3 DNA reads TGTGCCTGGAGGTTTGGGCAGGGTTTCGCCGAGCAGTACTTC. Amino acid sequence: CAWRFGQGFAEQYF.

The chain couples TRBV30 to TRBJ1-1, with 7 nucleotides matching TRBD1. This CDR3 region has 13 residues. CDR1 and CDR2 from the germline V gene are GTSNPN and SVGIG (reference sequence). The V gene end was trimmed by 3 bases and the J gene end by 3 bases; junction bases not matched to a gene: 4. The CDR3 DNA reads as TGTGCCTGGAGCGACAGGGTGGACACTGAAGCTTTCTTT. Translating it yields CAWSDRVDTEAFF.

This clone occurred a few times. The chain couples TRBV19 to TRBJ1-2, with TRBD1 matching 7 bases. CDR1 LNHDA and CDR2 SQIVND come from the germline V gene (reference sequence). The CDR3 sequence is 15 residues long. J lost 2 bases, V lost 5 bases, and 8 bases had no gene match. CDR3 loop: CASSPSRDSNYGYTF. In nucleotides, the CDR3 is TGTGCCAGTAGTCCCTCCAGGGACAGCAACTATGGCTACACCTTC.

DNA for the CDR3: TGTGCCAGCAGCCCTATCGACAGACTGAATGAGCAGTTCTTC. Amino acids: CASSPIDRLNEQFF. The chain uses TRBV5-5 and TRBJ2-1, with D tentatively TRBD1 (5 bases). The germline CDR1 and CDR2 sequences are SGHKS and YYEKEE (reference sequence). V was shortened by 4 bases and J by 7 bases, with 15 bases between the two germline ends. The CDR3 has 14 residues.

V is TRBV9 and J is TRBJ1-1, with 7 bases fitting TRBD1. V shed 3 bases, J shed 4 bases, and the junction held 9 bases outside the gene matches. The CDR3 contains 15 residues. Germline-derived CDR1 and CDR2 are SGDLS and YYNGEE. The CDR3 DNA follows: TGTGCCAGCAGCGCTCCCGAGACAGGGACCACTGAAGCTTTCTTT. As protein: CASSAPETGTTEAFF.

The rearrangement links TRBV7-2 to TRBJ1-6, with a possible D match to TRBD1 (5 bases). Germline values: CDR1 SGHTA, CDR2 FQGNSA. The CDR3 runs to 17 residues. The germline V and J ends were trimmed by 5 bases and 9 bases, with 23 bases remaining between them. The CDR3 here is CASSPPRPPGGFSPLHF. CDR3 DNA: TGTGCCAGCAGCCCACCCCGCCCCCCGGGGGGGTTTTCACCCCTCCACTTT. Drawing the rest from reference TRBV7-2 and TRBJ1-6, the complete variable domain is GAGVSQSPSNKVTEKGKDVELRCDPISGHTALYWYRQSLGQGLEFLIYFQGNSAPDKSGLPSDRFSAERTGGSVSTLTIQRTQQEDSAVYLCASSPPRPPGGFSPLHFGNGTRLTVT.

The chain couples TRBV29-1 to TRBJ1-1, with D tentatively TRBD1 (6 bases). CDR3 length: 11 residues. Trimming stripped 6 bases from V and 8 bases from J, with 13 bases between. Looked up from germline, CDR1 is SQVTM and CDR2 is ANQGSEA. This CDR3 reads CSVRRGEEAFF. CDR3 DNA: TGCAGCGTCCGCAGGGGCGAGGAAGCTTTCTTT.

The chain couples TRBV18 to TRBJ1-6; possibly TRBD1 for D (5 bases). Germline assignment: CDR1 KGHSH and CDR2 LQKENI. The CDR3 length is 15 residues. The germline V and J ends were trimmed by 2 bases and 7 bases, with 12 bases remaining between them. CDR3 sequence reads: CASSPLPQENSPLHF. The CDR3 coding sequence is TGTGCCAGCTCACCATTGCCACAGGAAAATTCACCCCTCCACTTT.

This clone has only a few counts. V and J are TRBV28 and TRBJ1-5; TRBD1 is a possible D gene (6 bases). CDR3 length equals 14 residues. Looked up from germline, CDR1 is MDHEN and CDR2 is SYDVKM. Trimming took 7 bases from V and 6 from J, leaving 16 bases between them. The CDR3 sequence is CASTGQWRSQPQHF. In DNA form, the CDR3 reads TGTGCCAGCACTGGACAGTGGAGGAGTCAGCCCCAGCATTTT.

The chain employs TRBV24-1 and TRBJ2-4, with D possibly being TRBD2 (5 bases). CDR3 length: 15 amino acids. Germline CDR1 and CDR2: KGHDR and SFDVKD. With 4 bases removed from V and 4 bases from J, the gap between germline ends came to 13 bases. CDR3 residues: CATSDSRALKNIQYF. CDR3 coding DNA: TGTGCCACCAGTGACTCGAGGGCTCTTAAAAACATTCAGTACTTC.

V usage is TRBV3-1 (or the pseudogene TRBV3-2) and J usage is TRBJ2-5; no clear D gene. Germline loops: CDR1 LGHDT, CDR2 YNNKEL (reference sequence). The CDR3 is made up of 12 amino acids. The V gene lost 3 bases and the J gene lost 3 bases, with 5 bases spanning the gap. The CDR3 region is CASSHLKETQYF. As DNA, the CDR3 is TGTGCCAGCAGCCATCTTAAAGAGACCCAGTACTTC.

CDR3 residues: CASSPGQGDTGELFF. CDR3 sequence (DNA): TGCGCCAGCAGCCCGGGACAGGGGGACACCGGGGAGCTGTTTTTT. The chain uses TRBV5-1 and TRBJ2-2; TRBD1 agrees at 11 bases. The CDR3 is 15 residues long. Germline values: CDR1 SGHRS, CDR2 YFSETQ. J lost 3 bases, V lost 4 bases, and 2 bases had no gene match. The full variable domain, in which reference TRBV5-1 and TRBJ2-2 provide the parts outside the CDR3, is KAGVTQTPRYLIKTRGQQVTLSCSPISGHRSVSWYQQTPGQGLQFLFEYFSETQRNKGNFPGRFSGRQFSNSRSEMNVSTLELGDSALYLCASSPGQGDTGELFFGEGSRLTVL.

This chain links TRBV2 with TRBJ1-6, with unresolved D. CDR3 length: 14 residues. Trimming took off 1 base at V and 3 bases at J, with 4 bases between the two ends. Germline V lookup: CDR1 SNHLY, CDR2 FYNNEI. The CDR3 region is CASSEDSYNSPLHF. DNA of the CDR3: TGTGCCAGCAGTGAAGACAGCTATAATTCACCCCTCCACTTT.

This clone has only a few counts. J is TRBJ2-7 and V is TRBV7-3; maybe TRBD2 (5 bases). This CDR3 has 13 residues. The germline gives CDR1 SGHTA, CDR2 FQGTGA. Trimming took 1 base from V and 7 from J, leaving 11 bases between them. The CDR3 sequence: CASSLMPRGEQYF. In DNA, the CDR3 is TGTGCCAGCAGCTTAATGCCCCGGGGAGAGCAGTACTTC.

This clone was counted only a few times. The J gene is TRBJ1-6, the V gene TRBV6-2 or TRBV6-3; tentatively, D is TRBD1 (6 bases). This CDR3 has 15 residues. V lost 6 bases and J 10 bases, leaving 19 bases between the germline ends. Per germline, CDR1 MNHEY and CDR2 SVGEGT. CDR3 bases: TGTGCCAGCAGCCCCGGGGGGGCTTTCAGGTCACCCCTCCACTTT. This sequence encodes CASSPGGAFRSPLHF.

This clone was found once. The J gene is TRBJ2-4, the V gene TRBV2; 8 nucleotides align to TRBD1. CDR1 SNHLY and CDR2 FYNNEI come from the germline V gene. The junction had 6 bases not matched to a gene; V was cut back by 4 bases and J by 10 bases. The CDR3 is 13 residues long. The CDR3 region is CASSAGQGLIQYF. The CDR3 DNA is TGTGCCAGCAGTGCCGGACAGGGTTTGATTCAGTACTTC.

For the CDR3, the DNA is TGTGCCAGCAGCACCAGGACTAGCACAGATACGCAGTATTTT. Translated, it gives CASSTRTSTDTQYF. This rearrangement joins TRBV5-4 to TRBJ2-3, with a possible D match to TRBD2 (5 bases). Deletions cut 4 bases from V and 0 bases from J, with 9 bases between. This CDR3 has 14 residues. Germline CDR1 reads SGHNT; CDR2 reads YYREEE (reference sequence).

The V and J genes are TRBV19 and TRBJ1-5, with 7 bases identical to TRBD1. The V gene end was trimmed by 4 bases and the J gene end by 7 bases; junction bases not matched to a gene: 7. Germline CDR1 is LNHDA and CDR2 is SQIVND (reference sequence). The CDR3 totals 14 residues. CDR3 nucleotide sequence: TGTGCCAGTAGTAGGCAGGGGGTTGGACAGCCCCAGCATTTT. Translated: CASSRQGVGQPQHF.

J is TRBJ1-1 and V is TRBV5-6, with D possibly being TRBD1 (5 bases). CDR1 and CDR2 from the germline V gene are SGHDT and YYEEEE. V gave up 3 bases and J gave up 4 bases, with 13 bases separating them. CDR3 size: 14 residues. CDR3 bases: TGTGCCAGCAGCTCGGGGGAAAAAAGCACTGAAGCTTTCTTT. Its translation is CASSSGEKSTEAFF.

The genes are TRBV30 and TRBJ1-5; 10 nucleotides match TRBD1. V lost 5 bases and J lost 2; bases outside the gene matches: 3. The CDR3 loop spans 14 amino acids. Germline CDR1 and CDR2: GTSNPN and SVGIG (reference sequence). CDR3 amino acids: CAWAGQGGNQPQHF. DNA for the CDR3: TGTGCCTGGGCCGGACAGGGGGGCAATCAGCCCCAGCATTTT.

DNA for the CDR3: TGTGCCACCAGTGATCCGAACCGACAGGGACGGTCCTACAATGAGCAGTTCTTC. Translation: CATSDPNRQGRSYNEQFF. The chain combines TRBV24-1 with TRBJ2-1; 7 nucleotides align to TRBD1. CDR1 and CDR2 (germline): KGHDR, SFDVKD. The CDR3 sequence is 18 residues long. V was clipped by 3 bases and J by 1 base; unmatched bases: 11.

The chain uses TRBV5-4 and TRBJ2-7; 8 nucleotides agree with TRBD2. The V gene's germline CDR1 is SGHNT and CDR2 YYREEE (reference sequence). The CDR3 contains 13 residues. The ends lost 4 bases at V and 6 bases at J; junction bases unmatched: 6. CDR3 in amino acids: CASSLFGGAEQYF. The CDR3 DNA reads TGTGCCAGCAGCCTGTTCGGGGGGGCCGAGCAGTACTTC.